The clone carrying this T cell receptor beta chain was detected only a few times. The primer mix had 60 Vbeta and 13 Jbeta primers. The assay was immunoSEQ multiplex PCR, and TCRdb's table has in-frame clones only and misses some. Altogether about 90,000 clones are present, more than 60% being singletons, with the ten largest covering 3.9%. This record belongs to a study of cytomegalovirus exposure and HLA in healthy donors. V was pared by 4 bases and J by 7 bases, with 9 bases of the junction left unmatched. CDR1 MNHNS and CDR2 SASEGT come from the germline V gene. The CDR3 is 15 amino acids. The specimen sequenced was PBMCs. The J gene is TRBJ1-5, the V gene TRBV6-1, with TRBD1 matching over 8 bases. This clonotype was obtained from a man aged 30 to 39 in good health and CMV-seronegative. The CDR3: CASSVGQGAQQPQHF. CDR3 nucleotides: TGTGCCAGCAGTGTTGGGCAGGGGGCGCAACAGCCCCAGCATTTT.